The 22 T cell receptor beta chains below were found in one sample sequenced in a study of blood T cell repertoires in COVID-19 (dated by TCRdb to the early 2020s). The library was obtained by the immunoSEQ multiplex PCR assay. TCRdb limited this immuneACCESS table to in-frame rearrangements with V and J called. A share of clones is missing; checked studies link under half to unresolved V genes, and the rest is unexplained. In all, the sample holds 450,000 to 500,000 clones, and 70% to 90% of those were seen once. The ten largest clones take up 3.2% of the sample. The specimen sequenced was peripheral blood. These receptors were collected from a human donor in a cohort sampled during active COVID-19.

This clone was seen only once. The chain joins TRBV4-3 to TRBJ1-1, with D maybe TRBD1 (5 bases). V was pared by 4 bases and J by 2 bases, with 14 bases between. Looked up from germline, CDR1 is LGHNA and CDR2 is YSLEER. This CDR3 has 15 residues. Here the CDR3 reads CASSPQPGVNTEAFF. The CDR3 DNA is TGCGCCAGCAGCCCCCAACCGGGGGTAAACACTGAAGCTTTCTTT.

The rearrangement joins TRBV24-1 to TRBJ2-7; TRBD1 might be the D (5 bases). V was trimmed by 4 bases and J by 10 bases, leaving 16 bases between them. Germline CDR1 KGHDR, CDR2 SFDVKD. The CDR3 runs to 13 residues. CDR3 sequence: CATSDLDTEYQYF. The CDR3 DNA is TGTGCCACCAGTGACCTGGACACAGAATATCAGTACTTC.

The rearrangement links TRBV7-2 to TRBJ2-7; D might be TRBD2 (5 bases). This CDR3 spans 15 amino acids. Germline V gene sequence: CDR1 SGHTA, CDR2 FQGNSA. V was clipped by 0 bases and J by 3 bases, with 12 bases between them. CDR3 in amino acids: CASSLAGERLYEQYF. For the CDR3, the DNA is TGTGCCAGCAGCTTAGCCGGGGAGCGGCTCTACGAGCAGTACTTC.

The CDR3, as DNA: TGCGCCAGCAGCCAAGATTTGGCAGGGACAGATACGCAGTATTTT. Protein product: CASSQDLAGTDTQYF. The chain links TRBV4-3 to TRBJ2-3; a weak D match, TRBD1 (5 bases). Trimming took off 0 bases at V and 3 bases at J, with 10 bases between the two ends. The CDR3 is 15 residues long. Germline lookup yields CDR1 LGHNA and CDR2 YSLEER.

This clone was seen at least ten times. The CDR3 region is CAWSISSNQPQHF. The CDR3 nucleotides read TGTGCCTGGAGTATTAGTAGCAATCAGCCCCAGCATTTT. The chain has TRBV30 and TRBJ1-5; D is unclear. Germline-derived CDR1 and CDR2 are GTSNPN and SVGIG (reference sequence). CDR3 length: 13 residues. Trimming removed 2 bases at V and 0 bases at J, with 5 bases between.

V and J are TRBV7-3 and TRBJ1-1, with 11 bases fitting TRBD1. The CDR3 length is 15 residues. Germline loops: CDR1 SGHTA, CDR2 FQGTGA. The V and J ends lost 2 bases and 6 bases, in that order; junction bases with no gene match: 5. In DNA form, the CDR3 reads TGTGCCAGCAGCTTAGAGGGGACAGGGGGTGCTGAAGCTTTCTTT. Residues: CASSLEGTGGAEAFF.

The CDR3 here is CASSLVGLAGNEQFF. Here the CDR3 DNA reads TGCGCCAGCAGCTTGGTAGGACTAGCGGGGAATGAGCAGTTCTTC. The chain has TRBV5-1 and TRBJ2-1, with 12 bases identical to TRBD2. This CDR3 has 15 residues. In germline, CDR1 is SGHRS, CDR2 YFSETQ. With V trimmed by 0 bases and J by 7 bases, 2 bases remained unmatched.

The V call is TRBV5-1, the J call TRBJ1-4; D possibly corresponds to TRBD1 (5 bases). V was cut by 4 bases and J by 0 bases, with 13 bases left in between. Germline values: CDR1 SGHRS, CDR2 YFSETQ. The CDR3 is 16 amino acids. The CDR3 spells CASSNAKGTTNEKLFF. The DNA for the CDR3 is TGCGCCAGCAGCAACGCGAAGGGGACAACTAATGAAAAACTGTTTTTT.

J is TRBJ1-2 and V is TRBV13, with 10 bases that match TRBD1. The ends lost 7 bases at V and 6 bases at J; junction bases unmatched: 14. The CDR3 totals 16 residues. Germline assignment: CDR1 PRHDT and CDR2 FYEKMQ (reference sequence). CDR3 nucleotides: TGTGCCAGCACTCATTCCCCCGGACAGGGGGTTCATGGCTACACCTTC. Its translation is CASTHSPGQGVHGYTF.

The chain joins TRBV20-1 to TRBJ1-2, with D possibly TRBD1 on 5 matching bases. The CDR3 totals 11 residues. With 6 bases removed from V and 1 base from J, the gap between germline ends came to 6 bases. Germline V gene sequence: CDR1 DFQATT, CDR2 SNEGSKA (reference sequence). CDR3 residues: CSADSNYGYTF. The CDR3 nucleotides read TGCAGTGCCGACAGTAACTATGGCTACACCTTC.

This clone occurred once. The chain is built from TRBV19 and TRBJ2-5, with D unclear. This CDR3 is 13 amino acids long. The germline CDR1 and CDR2 sequences are LNHDA and SQIVND (reference sequence). V lost 5 bases to trimming and J lost 5 bases, with 12 bases between them. The CDR3, as DNA: TGTGCCAGTAGTGTTGTAGTCGCGGAGACCCAGTACTTC. Encoded protein: CASSVVVAETQYF.

The rearrangement uses TRBV7-2 and TRBJ2-3, with 9 bases lining up with TRBD2. The CDR3 is 15 amino acids. Germline-derived CDR1 and CDR2 are SGHTA and FQGNSA. After removal of 1 base from V and 6 bases from J, the junction contained 5 bases not matched to a gene. DNA of the CDR3: TGTGCCAGCAGCTTAGTAAGCGGGAGGTGGGATACGCAGTATTTT. Its translation: CASSLVSGRWDTQYF.

The rearrangement links TRBV5-6 to TRBJ1-5; a weak D match, TRBD1 (5 bases). This CDR3 contains 14 residues. CDR1 is SGHDT, CDR2 YYEEEE, per germline. The V gene lost 4 bases and the J gene lost 3 bases, with 11 bases spanning the gap. The CDR3, as DNA: TGTGCCAGCAGCCCCGGGACTATCAATCAGCCCCAGCATTTT. This codes for CASSPGTINQPQHF.

The chain recombines TRBV13 with TRBJ2-2; D not certain. Trimming took 3 bases from V and 7 from J, leaving 3 bases between them. Per the germline V gene, CDR1 is PRHDT and CDR2 is FYEKMQ (reference sequence). The CDR3 consists of 11 residues. The CDR3 sequence: CASSFSGELFF. The CDR3 bases are TGTGCCAGCAGCTTTAGCGGGGAGCTGTTTTTT.

V gene TRBV6-5 combines with J gene TRBJ2-7; 7 bases align to TRBD2. Unmatched junction bases numbered 2, after V lost 0 bases and J lost 6 bases. Germline V gene lookup returns CDR1 MNHEY and CDR2 SVGAGI. CDR3 length equals 13 residues. The CDR3, as DNA: TGTGCCAGCAGTTACTCGTGGGGGGGCGAGCAGTACTTC. Protein product: CASSYSWGGEQYF.

V gene TRBV5-6 combines with J gene TRBJ2-7; 15 bases are a match to TRBD2. The germline V gene has CDR1 SGHDT and CDR2 YYEEEE. The CDR3 is made up of 17 amino acids. V shed 1 base, J shed 5 bases, and the junction held 7 bases outside the gene matches. The DNA for the CDR3 is TGTGCCAGCAGCTTGTGGACTAGCGGGAGGGCGGGAAACGAGCAGTACTTC. This codes for CASSLWTSGRAGNEQYF.

The sample holds many counts of this clone. This chain links TRBV19 with TRBJ1-6; the D gene is possibly TRBD1 (6 bases). The germline V gene has CDR1 LNHDA and CDR2 SQIVND (reference sequence). The CDR3 covers 11 residues. Trimming removed 5 bases from V and 14 bases from J, with 10 bases in between. CDR3 loop: CASSDGGTLHF. The CDR3, as DNA: TGTGCCAGTAGTGATGGGGGCACCCTCCACTTT. Full variable domain (outside the CDR3, taken from reference TRBV19 and TRBJ1-6): DGGITQSPKYLFRKEGQNVTLSCEQNLNHDAMYWYRQDPGQGLRLIYYSQIVNDFQKGDIAEGYSVSREKKESFPLTVTSAQKNPTAFYLCASSDGGTLHFGNGTRLTVT.

The V and J genes are TRBV9 and TRBJ2-1, with a possible D match to TRBD2 (5 bases). Trimming removed 4 bases at V and 7 bases at J, with 18 bases between. CDR1 and CDR2 (germline): SGDLS, YYNGEE. The CDR3 spans 15 residues. In nucleotides, the CDR3 is TGTGCCAGCAGCCCCTCGGGAAGAATACAAAATGAGCAGTTCTTC. Translated: CASSPSGRIQNEQFF.

This clone showed up just once. The gene calls are TRBV9 and TRBJ1-1; D may be TRBD1 (5 bases). From germline, CDR1 is SGDLS and CDR2 YYNGEE. V shed 0 bases and J shed 3 bases, with 21 bases lying between them. The CDR3 contains 18 residues. CDR3 residues: CASSVGSSSGLRHTEAFF. The CDR3 DNA follows: TGTGCCAGCAGCGTAGGGTCCAGTTCAGGGTTACGACACACTGAAGCTTTCTTT.

This rearrangement joins TRBV19 to TRBJ2-2, with a weak D call TRBD1 (6 bases). The V end lost 5 bases, the J end lost 3 bases, and 13 bases lay between the germline ends. The CDR3 length is 15 residues. CDR1 is LNHDA and CDR2 is SQIVND in the germline V gene (reference sequence). CDR3 residues: CASSQGRWDTGELFF. The CDR3 bases are TGTGCCAGTAGTCAGGGGCGATGGGACACCGGGGAGCTGTTTTTT.

The J gene is TRBJ1-2, the V gene TRBV18; 8 bases map to TRBD1. Germline V lookup: CDR1 KGHSH, CDR2 LQKENI. V lost 5 bases and J lost 0; bases outside the gene matches: 8. This CDR3 region has 16 residues. The CDR3 DNA sequence: TGTGCCAGCTCAACCCCTACAGGGGGGCCTAACTATGGCTACACCTTC. Translating gives CASSTPTGGPNYGYTF. Variable domain in full (rest from reference TRBV18 and TRBJ1-2): NAGVMQNPRHLVRRRGQEARLRCSPMKGHSHVYWYRQLPEEGLKFMVYLQKENIIDESGMPKERFSAEFPKEGPSILRIQQVVRGDSAAYFCASSTPTGGPNYGYTFGSGTRLTVV.

The V and J genes are TRBV27 and TRBJ2-2, with 8 nucleotides matching TRBD1. Germline-derived CDR1 and CDR2 are MNHEY and SMNVEV (reference sequence). V dropped 0 bases and J dropped 5; count of bases not matched to a gene: 5. CDR3 length equals 16 residues. CDR3 in DNA: TGTGCCAGCAGTTTATCGGCAGGGGGCGAGACCGGGGAGCTGTTTTTT. It yields the protein CASSLSAGGETGELFF.